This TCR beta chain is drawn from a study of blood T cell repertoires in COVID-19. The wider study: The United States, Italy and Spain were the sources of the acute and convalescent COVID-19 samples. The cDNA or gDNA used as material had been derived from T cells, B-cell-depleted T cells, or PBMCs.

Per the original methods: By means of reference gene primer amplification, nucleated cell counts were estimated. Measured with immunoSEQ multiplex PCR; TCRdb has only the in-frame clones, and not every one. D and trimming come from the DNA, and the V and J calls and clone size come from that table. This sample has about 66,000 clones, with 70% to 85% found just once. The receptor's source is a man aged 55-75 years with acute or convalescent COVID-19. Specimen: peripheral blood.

The chain's CDR3 is CASSRPPRGLNTEAFF. The DNA of the CDR3 is TGTGCCAGCAGCCGCCCCCCTCGGGGTTTGAACACTGAAGCTTTCTTT. V gene TRBV6-2 or TRBV6-3 combines with J gene TRBJ1-1; D remains unclear. This CDR3 has 16 amino acids. Looked up from germline, CDR1 is MNHEY and CDR2 is SVGEGT. Trimming took 6 bases from V and 0 from J, leaving 17 bases between them.